This TCR beta chain was sequenced during a study of CXCR3-negative and CXCR3-positive naive CD8 T cells. Study-wide context: A total of some 130 million TRB reads was generated, with about 1.5 +/- 0.3 million per library. Regarding the study as a whole: TRB CDR3s of CXCR3-positive naive cells were more hydrophobic than those of CXCR3-negative naive cells. For naive cells, CXCR3-negative and CXCR3-positive subsets had similar TRBV-TRBJ usage; for memory cells, usage differed. Memory CD8+ cells showed much lower diversity, while both naive subsets displayed comparably high diversity. Comparison of naive subsets found surface CD5 to be comparable, and TCR strength was inferred on the basis of TRB CDR3 properties.

The study made its TRB cDNA libraries by 5' RACE, adding UMI labels. TCRdb re-called the 5' RACE reads and gives one entry per CDR3 protein, without DNA. This listing includes some 120,000 distinct CDR3 sequences. Germline V gives CDR1 SGDLS, CDR2 YYNGEE. CDR3 length: 14 amino acids. Worth noting for this clonotype: Its target is unknown.

This TCR was sampled from a human donor in good health. Some clones in this sample may be carry-over from other donors' samples. The chain combines TRBV9 with TRBJ1-2; TCRdb designates TRBD1, a call that cannot be tested without DNA. Sequenced: naive CXCR3+ CD8+ T cells from blood. Subset: CD45RO-CCR7+CD27+CD95- naive CD8+ T cells expressing CXCR3 (TNR3+). CDR3 loop: CASSVGGATYGYTF.